A selection of T cell receptor beta chains follows, all from one sample in a study of identical twins. MiXCR, run by TCRdb on the 5' RACE reads, gives a single entry per CDR3 protein. The sample holds approximately 530,000 distinct CDR3 sequences, about 20% seen once. These data were likewise used in another study, on yellow fever vaccine responses in identical twins.

Sequenced sample: CD4+ T cells sorted from blood. These receptor sequences come from a woman aged 18 to 35 in good health. Each CDR3 is given with its conserved first and last residue. A D gene is named only where the DNA matches it firmly. The size entry is marked missing in some rows and otherwise reads once, few, many or a size class.

- | - | TRBJ2-1 | TRBV18 | TGTGCCAGCTCACCCCAGGGGACCATTAATGAGCAGTTCTTC | CASSPQGTINEQFF
- | - | TRBJ2-1 | TRBV15 | TGTGCCACCAGCAGAGACCTACCGACAGCGTACAATGAGCAGTTCTTC | CATSRDLPTAYNEQFF
TRBD1 | many | TRBJ2-7 | TRBV12-3/TRBV12-4 | TGTGCCAGCAGCAGCGCCGGGACAGGTAACTACGAGCAGTACTTC | CASSSAGTGNYEQYF
- | few | TRBJ2-7 | TRBV3-1 | TGTGCCAGCAGCCAAACCTTGGGGCTAGGGGATCACTACGAGCAGTACTTC | CASSQTLGLGDHYEQYF
TRBD2 | - | TRBJ2-7 | TRBV24-1 | TGTGCCACCAGTGATTCGGCGGGAGGAGGCTACGAGCAGTGCTTC | CATSDSAGGGYEQCF
TRBD1 | few | TRBJ2-1 | TRBV24-1 | TGTGCCACCAGTGAGACCCATACAGGGGCTCCCACGTTCTTC | CATSETHTGAPTFF
- | - | TRBJ2-1 | TRBV19 | TGTGCCAGTAGTACCCTTAGGGGGAGGAAGTTCTTC | CASSTLRGRKFF
- | many | TRBJ2-7 | TRBV12-3/TRBV12-4 | TGTGCCAGCACTCTGTCTGGTTCCTACGAGCAGTACTTC | CASTLSGSYEQYF
- | few | TRBJ1-1 | TRBV24-1 | TGTGCCACCAGCAGGACCGATAACACTGAAGCTTTCTTT | CATSRTDNTEAFF
- | - | TRBJ2-3 | TRBV6-5 | TGTGCCAGCAGTTACCAGGGTGTTAGCACAGATACGCAGTATTTT | CASSYQGVSTDTQYF
- | few | TRBJ2-6 | TRBV3-1 | TGTGCCAGCAGCCAAAGGGGGGCTGGGGCCAACGTCCTGACTTTC | CASSQRGAGANVLTF
- | few | TRBJ1-6 | TRBV5-5 | TGTGCCAGCAGCTTGGATTTGGGCCCTCGGGCCCTCCACTTT | CASSLDLGPRALHF
- | many | TRBJ2-7 | TRBV24-1 | TGTGCCACCAGTGATGGGGCCGCAGGCTCCTACGAGCAGTACTTC | CATSDGAAGSYEQYF
- | - | TRBJ1-1 | TRBV12-3/TRBV12-4 | TGTGCCAGCAGTTCGTGGAACACTGAAGCTTTCTTT | CASSSWNTEAFF
- | - | TRBJ1-1 | TRBV18 | TGTGCCAGCTCACCCTTCGAGGGAGGGAACACTGAAGCTTTCTTT | CASSPFEGGNTEAFF
TRBD1 | - | TRBJ2-3 | TRBV5-1 | TGCGCCAGCAGAGGGACAGGGTTAGATACGCAGTATTTT | CASRGTGLDTQYF
TRBD2 | - | TRBJ2-2 | TRBV24-1 | TGTGCCACCAGTGACCCCCGCAGACTAGCGGGAGTCGTTAGCACCGGGGAGCTGTTTTTT | CATSDPRRLAGVVSTGELFF
- | few | TRBJ1-2 | TRBV6-5 | TGTGCCAGCAGTTACTTGTCAGCGGTGGACCCGTGGGGCTACACCTTC | CASSYLSAVDPWGYTF
- | few | TRBJ2-5 | TRBV5-1 | TGCGCCAGCAGCTTGGCCTCGACAGGACAAGAGACCCAGTACTTC | CASSLASTGQETQYF
TRBD1 | many | TRBJ2-3 | TRBV4-1 | TGCGCCAGCAGCCGACAGGGGGAGGGGACAGATACGCAGTATTTT | CASSRQGEGTDTQYF
- | few | TRBJ1-3 | TRBV12-3/TRBV12-4 | TGTGCCGTGGACCGCACTGGTCCTGGTGCCACCATATATTTT | CAVDRTGPGATIYF
- | - | TRBJ1-2 | TRBV6-5 | TGTGCCAGCAGTTACCTGGTTGGACCGCATGGCTACACCTTC | CASSYLVGPHGYTF
- | few | TRBJ2-7 | TRBV28 | TGTGCCAGCAGTTCCACCTGGGGCAACCTTCCCTACGAGCAGTACTTC | CASSSTWGNLPYEQYF
TRBD2 | - | TRBJ2-3 | TRBV12-3/TRBV12-4 | TGTGCCAGCAGTTACCTGTCAGCGGGAGGGACCACAGATACGCAGTATTTT | CASSYLSAGGTTDTQYF
- | few | TRBJ1-2 | TRBV6-1 | TGTGCCAGCAGTCCTACCCTGGGCGGCTATGGCTACACCTTC | CASSPTLGGYGYTF